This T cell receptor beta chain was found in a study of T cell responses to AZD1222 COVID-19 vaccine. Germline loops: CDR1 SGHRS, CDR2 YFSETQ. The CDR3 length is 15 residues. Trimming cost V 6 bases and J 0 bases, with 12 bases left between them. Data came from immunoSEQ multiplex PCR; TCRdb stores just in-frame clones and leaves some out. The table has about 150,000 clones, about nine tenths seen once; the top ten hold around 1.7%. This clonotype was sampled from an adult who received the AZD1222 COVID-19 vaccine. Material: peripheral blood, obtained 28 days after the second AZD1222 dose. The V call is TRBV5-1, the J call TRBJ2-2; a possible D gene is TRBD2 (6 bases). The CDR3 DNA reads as TGCGCCAGCACAGGCGGGGCCTCGAACACCGGGGAGCTGTTTTTT. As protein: CASTGGASNTGELFF.